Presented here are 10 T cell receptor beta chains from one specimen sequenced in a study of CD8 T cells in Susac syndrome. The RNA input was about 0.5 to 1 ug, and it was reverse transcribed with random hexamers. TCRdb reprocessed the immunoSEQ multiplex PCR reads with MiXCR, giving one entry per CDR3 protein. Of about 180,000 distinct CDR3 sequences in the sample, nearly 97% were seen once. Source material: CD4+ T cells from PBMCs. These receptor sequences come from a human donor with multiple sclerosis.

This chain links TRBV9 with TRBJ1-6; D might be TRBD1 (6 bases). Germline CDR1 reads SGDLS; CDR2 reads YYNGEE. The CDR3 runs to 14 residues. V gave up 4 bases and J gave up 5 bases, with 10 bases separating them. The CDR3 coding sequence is TGTGCCAGCAGCACCAGGACAGATAATTCACCCCTCCACTTT. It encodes CASSTRTDNSPLHF. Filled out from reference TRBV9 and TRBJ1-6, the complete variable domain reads DSGVTQTPKHLITATGQRVTLRCSPRSGDLSVYWYQQSLDQGLQFLIQYYNGEERAKGNILERFSAQQFPDLHSELNLSSLELGDSALYFCASSTRTDNSPLHFGNGTRLTVT.

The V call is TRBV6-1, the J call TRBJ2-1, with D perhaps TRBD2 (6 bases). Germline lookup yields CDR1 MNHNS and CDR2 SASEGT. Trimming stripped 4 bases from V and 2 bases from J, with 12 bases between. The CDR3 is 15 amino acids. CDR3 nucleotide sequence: TGTGCCAGCAGTGGGGGGGTCTACGCCTACAATGAGCAGTTCTTC. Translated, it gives CASSGGVYAYNEQFF.

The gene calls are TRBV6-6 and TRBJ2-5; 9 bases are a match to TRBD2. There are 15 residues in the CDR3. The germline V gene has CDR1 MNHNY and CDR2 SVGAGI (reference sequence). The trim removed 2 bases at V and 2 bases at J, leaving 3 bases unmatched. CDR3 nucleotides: TGTGCCAGCAGTTACCCGCGGGGGGGGCAAGAGACCCAGTACTTC. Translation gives CASSYPRGGQETQYF.

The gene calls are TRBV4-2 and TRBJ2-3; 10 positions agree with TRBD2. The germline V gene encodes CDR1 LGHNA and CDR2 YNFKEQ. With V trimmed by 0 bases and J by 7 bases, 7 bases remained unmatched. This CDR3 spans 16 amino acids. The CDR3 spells CASSQERLAGVNTQYF. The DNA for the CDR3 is TGTGCCAGCAGCCAAGAACGCCTAGCGGGGGTGAATACGCAGTATTTT.

The CDR3 protein is CSALGGQGFHEQYF. CDR3 nucleotides: TGCAGTGCCTTGGGGGGACAGGGGTTCCACGAGCAGTACTTC. V gene TRBV20-1 combines with J gene TRBJ2-7; 10 bases map to TRBD1. CDR3 size: 14 residues. Unmatched junction bases numbered 10, after V lost 6 bases and J lost 5 bases. CDR1 DFQATT and CDR2 SNEGSKA come from the germline V gene (reference sequence).

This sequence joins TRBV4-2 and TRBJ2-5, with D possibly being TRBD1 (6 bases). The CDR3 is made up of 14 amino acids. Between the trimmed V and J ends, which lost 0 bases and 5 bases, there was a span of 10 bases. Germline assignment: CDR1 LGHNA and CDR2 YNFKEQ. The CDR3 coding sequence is TGTGCCAGCAGCCAAGACAGGGGTGCCGAGACCCAGTACTTC. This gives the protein CASSQDRGAETQYF.

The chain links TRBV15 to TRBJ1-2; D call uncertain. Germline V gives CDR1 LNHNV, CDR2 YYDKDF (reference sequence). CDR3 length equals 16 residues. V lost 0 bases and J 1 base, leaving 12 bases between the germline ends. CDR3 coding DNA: TGTGCCACCAGCAGAGATCCCGGCGGATTTAACTATGGCTACACCTTC. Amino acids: CATSRDPGGFNYGYTF.

The CDR3 DNA follows: TGCAGTGCCAGGACAGTGGAGCCCTACAATGAGCAGTTCTTC. Translated: CSARTVEPYNEQFF. V is TRBV20-1 and J is TRBJ2-1; a possible D gene is TRBD1 (6 bases). This CDR3 region has 14 residues. V shed 6 bases and J shed 2 bases, with 14 bases lying between them. Per germline, CDR1 DFQATT and CDR2 SNEGSKA (reference sequence).

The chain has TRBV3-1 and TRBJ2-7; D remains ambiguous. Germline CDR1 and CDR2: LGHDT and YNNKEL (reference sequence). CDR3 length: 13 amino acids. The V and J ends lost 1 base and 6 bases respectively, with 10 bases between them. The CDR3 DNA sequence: TGTGCCAGCAGCCAAGGACCCAGACGCGAGCAGTACTTC. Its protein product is CASSQGPRREQYF.

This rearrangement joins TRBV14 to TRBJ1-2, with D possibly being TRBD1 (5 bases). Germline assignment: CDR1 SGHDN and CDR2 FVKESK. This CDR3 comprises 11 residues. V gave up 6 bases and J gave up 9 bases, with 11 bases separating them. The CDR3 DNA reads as TGTGCCAGCAGGGGATGGGGCAGCTACACCTTC. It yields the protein CASRGWGSYTF.